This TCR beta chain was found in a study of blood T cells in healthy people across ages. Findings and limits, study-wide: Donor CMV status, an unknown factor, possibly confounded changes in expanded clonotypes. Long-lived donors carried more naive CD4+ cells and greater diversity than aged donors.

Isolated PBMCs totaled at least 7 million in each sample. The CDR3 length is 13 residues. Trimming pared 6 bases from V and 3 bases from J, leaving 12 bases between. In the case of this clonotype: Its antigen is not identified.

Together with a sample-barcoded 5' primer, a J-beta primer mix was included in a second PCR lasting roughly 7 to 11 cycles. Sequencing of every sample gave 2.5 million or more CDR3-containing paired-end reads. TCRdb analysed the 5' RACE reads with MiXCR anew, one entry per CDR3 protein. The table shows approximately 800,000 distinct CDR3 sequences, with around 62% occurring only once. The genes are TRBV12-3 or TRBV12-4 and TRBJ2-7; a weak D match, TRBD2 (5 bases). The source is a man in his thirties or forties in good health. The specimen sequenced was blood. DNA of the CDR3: TGTGCCAGCAGGGTCAGCGCGGGCTACGAGCAGTACTTC. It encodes CASRVSAGYEQYF.